The following is a T cell receptor (beta chain) sequence with its context. The CDR3 has 15 amino acids. CDR1 is LNHDA, CDR2 SQIVND, per germline (reference sequence). V gave up 7 bases and J gave up 4 bases, with 17 bases separating them. Repertoires were generated with immunoSEQ multiplex PCR, while TCRdb's copy carries only in-frame clones and drops some. The sample consists of about 33,000 clones, roughly 87% of them appearing once. This record comes from a study of blood T cell repertoires in COVID-19. Study-level information: Researchers got acute and convalescent COVID-19 samples from the United States, Italy and Spain. T cells, B-cell-depleted T cells, or PBMCs supplied cDNA or gDNA.

The chain couples TRBV19 to TRBJ1-3; D gene unclear. Source material: peripheral blood. This TCR came from a man aged 55 to 70 with acute or convalescent COVID-19. Here the CDR3 reads CASTGWTNDGNTIYF. The CDR3 region has the DNA TGTGCCAGTACGGGGTGGACTAACGACGGAAACACCATATATTTT.